This record concerns one T cell receptor (beta chain) sequence. Its antigen is currently unknown. This entry is derived from a study of identical twins. Findings and limits, study-wide: Models, which agreed with sharing between unrelated individuals, nonetheless underestimated the out-of-frame TCR alpha sharing seen in monozygotic twins.

MiXCR, run by TCRdb on the 5' RACE reads, gives a single entry per CDR3 protein. The sample carries some 500,000 distinct CDR3 sequences, around 15% recorded once. The CDR3 has 17 amino acids. The V gene's germline CDR1 is SQVTM and CDR2 ANQGSEA. Losses at the gene ends were 5 bases for V and 1 base for J; bases not matched to a gene: 7. These same records also appear under a second study, on yellow fever vaccine responses in identical twins.

The sample consisted of CD4+ T cells sorted from blood. The source of this sequence is a woman aged 18-29 years in good health. The chain uses TRBV29-1 and TRBJ2-6; 11 nucleotides match TRBD1. The CDR3 spells CSVPSGTGGSGANVLTF. The CDR3 DNA reads as TGCAGCGTTCCCAGCGGGACAGGGGGGTCTGGGGCCAACGTCCTGACTTTC.